Listed here are 28 T cell receptor beta chains from one sample, sequenced in a study of CD4 T cells in relation to SARS-CoV-2 and coronaviruses. Their antigens remain unidentified. CD4+ T cells from unexposed donors were obtained before the COVID-19 pandemic (2011-2018). The cells were cultured for about ten days before CD4+ T cells were isolated. Measured with immunoSEQ multiplex PCR; TCRdb has only the in-frame clones, and not every one. Of some 19,000 clones in the sample, over 65% were seen once. The sequenced sample consisted of CD4+ T cells from PBMCs, cultured in vitro. These receptors all come from a human donor in good health.

This clone was found a few times. The rearrangement uses TRBV5-1 and TRBJ2-3; a weak D match, TRBD2 (6 bases). This CDR3 comprises 16 residues. V lost 4 bases to trimming and J lost 3 bases, with 18 bases between them. The germline gives CDR1 SGHRS, CDR2 YFSETQ. The CDR3 region is CASSPSTMEGTDTQYF. The CDR3 DNA reads as TGCGCCAGCAGCCCGTCGACGATGGAGGGTACAGATACGCAGTATTTT.

This rearrangement joins TRBV4-2 to TRBJ2-1, with 7 bases lining up with TRBD2. The germline V gene encodes CDR1 LGHNA and CDR2 YNFKEQ. The CDR3 extends over 16 amino acids. The V gene end was trimmed by 1 base and the J gene end by 1 base; junction bases not matched to a gene: 4. This CDR3 is CASSQGGSGSYNEQFF. The CDR3 bases are TGTGCCAGCAGCCAAGGCGGGAGCGGGTCCTACAATGAGCAGTTCTTC.

The chain recombines TRBV3-1 (or the pseudogene TRBV3-2) with TRBJ1-3; TRBD1 matches at 7 bases. This CDR3 spans 14 amino acids. V trimming: 4 bases; J trimming: 1 base; junction bases outside the gene matches: 1. From germline, CDR1 is LGHDT and CDR2 YNNKEL (reference sequence). The CDR3 region is CASSPGQSGNTIYF. The CDR3 coding sequence is TGTGCCAGCAGCCCGGGACAGTCTGGAAACACCATATATTTT.

The V call is TRBV5-6, the J call TRBJ1-1; TRBD1 is a possible D gene (6 bases). Trimming left V 6 bases short and J 2 bases short, with 14 bases between. There are 14 residues in the CDR3. Per germline, CDR1 SGHDT and CDR2 YYEEEE. CDR3 loop: CASKRTVPNTEAFF. CDR3 in DNA: TGTGCCAGCAAGCGGACAGTACCAAACACTGAAGCTTTCTTT.

This rearrangement joins TRBV2 to TRBJ2-1, with 10 positions matching TRBD1. The ends lost 4 bases at V and 4 bases at J; junction bases unmatched: 16. The CDR3 runs 19 residues. Germline lookup yields CDR1 SNHLY and CDR2 FYNNEI. CDR3 sequence (DNA): TGTGCCAGCAGTGCCGACCAGATAGACAGGGGGCAAAAATACAATGAGCAGTTCTTC. It yields the protein CASSADQIDRGQKYNEQFF.

This chain joins TRBV6-5 and TRBJ2-5, with D tentatively TRBD1 or TRBD2 (6 bases each). CDR1 is MNHEY and CDR2 is SVGAGI in the germline V gene. The CDR3 totals 15 residues. V dropped 4 bases and J dropped 4 bases, with 16 bases sitting between them. The CDR3 here is CASSSRGWGAETQYF. As DNA, the CDR3 is TGTGCCAGCAGTTCTAGGGGATGGGGGGCAGAGACCCAGTACTTC.

The gene calls are TRBV6-2 or TRBV6-3 and TRBJ2-7, with 8 nucleotides matching TRBD2. Trimming cost V 5 bases and J 1 base; bases outside gene matches: 7. The CDR3 length is 15 residues. Germline values: CDR1 MNHEY, CDR2 SVGEGT. The CDR3 loop is CASSRSGSSSYEQYF. DNA for the CDR3: TGTGCCAGCAGTAGAAGCGGGAGCTCGTCCTACGAGCAGTACTTC.

This clone was seen only a few times. The J gene is TRBJ2-2, the V gene TRBV18, with 8 bases that match TRBD1. The germline V gene has CDR1 KGHSH and CDR2 LQKENI. Losses at the gene ends were 6 bases for V and 2 bases for J; bases not matched to a gene: 5. The CDR3 extends over 15 amino acids. CDR3 sequence (DNA): TGTGCCAGCTCTACCGGGACAGGAAACACCGGGGAGCTGTTTTTT. It is translated as CASSTGTGNTGELFF.

This rearrangement joins TRBV27 to TRBJ2-1, with D perhaps TRBD1 (5 bases). Per germline, CDR1 MNHEY and CDR2 SMNVEV (reference sequence). V dropped 9 bases and J dropped 0 bases, with 12 bases sitting between them. The CDR3 totals 14 residues. CDR3 residues: CASTGPSSYNEQFF. The CDR3 DNA reads as TGTGCCAGTACAGGACCTAGCTCCTACAATGAGCAGTTCTTC.

The table lists this clone with a count of one. The chain combines TRBV24-1 with TRBJ2-3, with D perhaps TRBD2 (5 bases). V was clipped by 5 bases and J by 0 bases, with 8 bases between them. There are 14 residues in the CDR3. Germline CDR1 is KGHDR and CDR2 is SFDVKD. The CDR3 nucleotides are TGTGCCACCAGTGGGAGCGGCAGCACAGATACGCAGTATTTT. Protein product: CATSGSGSTDTQYF.

This chain uses TRBV5-6 with TRBJ2-5, with a weak D call TRBD2 (6 bases). The V and J ends lost 0 bases and 5 bases respectively, with 11 bases between them. The CDR3 consists of 14 residues. The germline V gene has CDR1 SGHDT and CDR2 YYEEEE. The DNA of the CDR3 is TGTGCCAGCAGCTTGGGACTAGTTGGCGAGACCCAGTACTTC. Encoded protein: CASSLGLVGETQYF.

This clone appeared once. The chain recombines TRBV3-1 (or the pseudogene TRBV3-2) with TRBJ2-5, with 8 positions matching TRBD2. This CDR3 contains 15 residues. Germline-derived CDR1 and CDR2 are LGHDT and YNNKEL (reference sequence). V shed 2 bases, J shed 5 bases, and the junction held 7 bases outside the gene matches. The CDR3 here is CASSQTAGAAETQYF. The CDR3 DNA sequence: TGTGCCAGCAGCCAAACAGCGGGGGCCGCTGAGACCCAGTACTTC.

A few counts support this clone. The chain has TRBV5-1 and TRBJ2-3; D is uncertain. V was shortened by 5 bases and J by 6 bases, with 13 bases between the two germline ends. Germline-derived CDR1 and CDR2 are SGHRS and YFSETQ. The CDR3 runs 13 residues. CDR3 sequence (DNA): TGCGCCAGCAGTAGAGAAAGGATCGATACGCAGTATTTT. This translates into CASSRERIDTQYF.

The rearrangement uses TRBV18 and TRBJ2-7, with TRBD2 matching 8 bases. CDR1 KGHSH and CDR2 LQKENI come from the germline V gene. The length of the CDR3 is 17 residues. Losses at the gene ends were 3 bases for V and 2 bases for J; bases not matched to a gene: 12. The CDR3 nucleotides read TGTGCCAGCTCACCTCTGCCGGGAACTAGCGGAACCTACGAGCAGTACTTC. This gives the protein CASSPLPGTSGTYEQYF.

This clone has just one count. The chain recombines TRBV5-1 with TRBJ1-5, with D possibly TRBD1 on 6 matching bases. The CDR3 sequence is 16 residues long. Trimming left V 0 bases short and J 7 bases short, with 17 bases between. Looked up from germline, CDR1 is SGHRS and CDR2 is YFSETQ. In DNA, the CDR3 is TGCGCCAGCAGCTTGGATGGGGGGCAGGGAGGACAGCCCCAGCATTTT. This translates into CASSLDGGQGGQPQHF.

The chain has TRBV6-2 or TRBV6-3 and TRBJ1-2; a possible D gene is TRBD1 (6 bases). CDR3 length equals 14 residues. CDR1 and CDR2 (germline): MNHEY, SVGEGT. Trimming took 6 bases from V and 3 from J, leaving 14 bases between them. This CDR3 reads CASSRGTPDYGYTF. The CDR3 DNA follows: TGTGCCAGCAGCCGGGGGACACCGGACTATGGCTACACCTTC.

The CDR3 sequence: CAISERDTSYEQYF. CDR3 in DNA: TGTGCCATCAGTGAGAGAGACACCTCCTACGAGCAGTACTTC. The chain combines TRBV10-3 with TRBJ2-7; D unclear. The germline V and J ends were trimmed by 2 bases and 0 bases, with 8 bases remaining between them. The CDR3 consists of 14 residues. Looked up from germline, CDR1 is ENHRY and CDR2 is SYGVKD.

The CDR3 here is CASSQPTGGDTEAFF. The DNA for the CDR3 is TGTGCCAGCAGCCAACCTACAGGGGGGGACACTGAAGCTTTCTTT. This sequence joins TRBV3-1 (or the pseudogene TRBV3-2) and TRBJ1-1; 8 nucleotides match TRBD1. The CDR3 runs to 15 residues. Germline-derived CDR1 and CDR2 are LGHDT and YNNKEL (reference sequence). The V and J ends lost 2 bases and 3 bases, in that order; junction bases with no gene match: 5.

This clone was counted a few times. The chain couples TRBV7-8 to TRBJ1-5; D gene uncertain. Trimming pared 0 bases from V and 8 bases from J, leaving 8 bases between. The CDR3 contains 13 residues. The germline gives CDR1 SGHVS, CDR2 FQNEAQ. The CDR3 DNA reads as TGTGCCAGCAGCTTAGCGCTCAGAGAGCCCCAGCATTTT. This gives the protein CASSLALREPQHF.

The chain combines TRBV28 with TRBJ1-2; TRBD1 agrees at 11 bases. CDR1 is MDHEN and CDR2 is SYDVKM in the germline V gene. The CDR3 is 12 amino acids. Germline trimming cut 8 bases from V and 4 bases from J; bases unmatched to any gene: 0. The CDR3 nucleotides read TGTGCCAGCGGGACAGGGGGCTATGGCTACACCTTC. The encoded protein is CASGTGGYGYTF.

The table lists this clone with a count of one. The chain combines TRBV5-1 with TRBJ1-4; D not certain. This CDR3 has 13 amino acids. Looked up from germline, CDR1 is SGHRS and CDR2 is YFSETQ. The ends were cut back, 4 bases at V and 4 bases at J, with 8 bases in the middle. Here the CDR3 DNA reads TGCGCCAGCAGCCTGGACCTTAATGAAAAACTGTTTTTT. This encodes CASSLDLNEKLFF.

This clone was seen a few times. The V gene is TRBV6-5, the J gene TRBJ1-1, with D tentatively TRBD1 (6 bases). Per germline, CDR1 MNHEY and CDR2 SVGAGI. Trimming removed 6 bases from V and 1 base from J, with 15 bases in between. This CDR3 is built from 15 residues. CDR3 region: CASSAQTGGNTEAFF. CDR3 nucleotide sequence: TGTGCCAGCAGCGCCCAGACAGGAGGGAACACTGAAGCTTTCTTT.

This clone was seen just once. The chain recombines TRBV7-8 with TRBJ2-5; 8 bases map to TRBD2. V trimming: 2 bases; J trimming: 3 bases; junction bases outside the gene matches: 11. The CDR3 loop spans 17 amino acids. Germline CDR1 is SGHVS and CDR2 is FQNEAQ. The CDR3 DNA sequence: TGTGCCAGCAGCTTATTGTTGGTTAGCGGGATTAAAGAGACCCAGTACTTC. It specifies CASSLLLVSGIKETQYF. Based on the CDR3 plus reference TRBV7-8 and TRBJ2-5, the full variable domain is GAGVSQSPRYKVAKRGQDVALRCDPISGHVSLFWYQQALGQGPEFLTYFQNEAQLDKSGLPSDRFFAERPEGSVSTLKIQRTQQEDSAVYLCASSLLLVSGIKETQYFGPGTRLLVL.

The sample holds one count of this clone. The chain recombines TRBV14 with TRBJ1-5; D is uncertain. Germline loops: CDR1 SGHDN, CDR2 FVKESK. Trimming pared 0 bases from V and 4 bases from J, leaving 7 bases between. CDR3 length: 14 residues. CDR3 bases: TGTGCCAGCAGCCAAGAAAGAGGAAATCAGCCCCAGCATTTT. It yields the protein CASSQERGNQPQHF.

J is TRBJ1-4 and V is TRBV6-5; D gene ambiguous. The V and J ends lost 6 bases and 0 bases respectively, with 11 bases between them. Germline loops: CDR1 MNHEY, CDR2 SVGAGI. There are 15 residues in the CDR3. The CDR3 sequence: CASSLRGATNEKLFF. The DNA for the CDR3 is TGTGCCAGCAGCCTCCGAGGAGCAACTAATGAAAAACTGTTTTTT.

The chain employs TRBV5-6 and TRBJ1-1; D is possibly TRBD1 (5 bases). There are 13 residues in the CDR3. The germline V gene has CDR1 SGHDT and CDR2 YYEEEE. The ends were cut back, 2 bases at V and 8 bases at J, with 13 bases in the middle. The CDR3 spells CASSFRDGAEAFF. Here the CDR3 DNA reads TGTGCCAGCAGCTTCCGGGACGGGGCGGAAGCTTTCTTT.

The chain joins TRBV5-1 to TRBJ1-6, with 7 bases matching TRBD1. The CDR3 spans 16 residues. The germline gives CDR1 SGHRS, CDR2 YFSETQ. Trimming at V came to 4 bases and at J to 4 bases, leaving 8 bases not matched to a gene. Here the CDR3 DNA reads TGCGCCAGCAGCCTTGGGACAGACGGTTATAATTCACCCCTCCACTTT. This gives the protein CASSLGTDGYNSPLHF.

This chain uses TRBV11-3 with TRBJ2-3, with D uncertain. The length of the CDR3 is 12 residues. Germline assignment: CDR1 SGHNT and CDR2 YENEEA. Trimming left V 4 bases short and J 13 bases short, with 15 bases between. For the CDR3, the DNA is TGTGCCAGCAGCTCCAACCCCGGTTTTGAGTATTTT. It translates to CASSSNPGFEYF.